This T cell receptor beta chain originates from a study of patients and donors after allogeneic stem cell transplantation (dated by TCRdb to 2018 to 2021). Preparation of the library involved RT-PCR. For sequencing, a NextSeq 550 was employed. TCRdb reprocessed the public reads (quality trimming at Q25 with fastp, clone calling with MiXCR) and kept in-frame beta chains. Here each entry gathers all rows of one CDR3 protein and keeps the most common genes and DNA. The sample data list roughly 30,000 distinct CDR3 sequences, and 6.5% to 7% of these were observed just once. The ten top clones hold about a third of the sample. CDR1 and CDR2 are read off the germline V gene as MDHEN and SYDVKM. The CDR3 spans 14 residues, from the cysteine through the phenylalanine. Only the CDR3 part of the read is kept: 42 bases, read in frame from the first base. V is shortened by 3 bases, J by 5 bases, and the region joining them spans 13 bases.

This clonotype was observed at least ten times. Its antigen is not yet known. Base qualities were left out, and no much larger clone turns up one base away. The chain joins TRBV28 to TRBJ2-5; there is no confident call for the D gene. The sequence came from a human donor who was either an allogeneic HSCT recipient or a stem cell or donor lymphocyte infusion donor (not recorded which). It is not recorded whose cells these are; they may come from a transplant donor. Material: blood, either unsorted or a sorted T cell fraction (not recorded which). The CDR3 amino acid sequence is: CASSFVERTETQYF. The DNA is TGTGCCAGCAGTTTTGTAGAAAGGACGGAGACCCAGTACTTC.